Listed below are T cell receptor beta chains from one sample, sequenced in a study of T cells in Graves' hyperthyroidism and ophthalmopathy. TCRdb reanalysed the multiplex PCR reads using MiXCR and keeps one entry per CDR3 protein. This sample yields roughly 250,000 distinct CDR3 sequences, of which approximately 15% are seen a single time; about an eighth belongs to the top ten. Sequenced material: blood. These receptors came from a woman aged 40 to 50 with Graves' hyperthyroidism that later progressed to Graves' ophthalmopathy. CDR3s include the opening cysteine and the closing phenylalanine or tryptophan. Fields, in order: clone size, J gene, D gene, V gene, CDR3 protein, CDR3 DNA. A D gene is named only where the DNA matches it firmly. Size is stated for part of the rows, as once, few or many counts, or as a class when the clone is expanded.

clone size: few; J gene: TRBJ2-7; D gene: NA; V gene: TRBV24-1; CDR3 protein: CATMEAQYF; CDR3 DNA: TGTGCCACCATGGAGGCGCAGTACTTC
clone size: many; J gene: TRBJ1-3; D gene: NA; V gene: TRBV2; CDR3 protein: CASSENGLPNTIYF; CDR3 DNA: TGTGCCAGCAGTGAAAACGGTCTCCCGAACACCATATATTTT
clone size: few; J gene: TRBJ2-7; D gene: TRBD1; V gene: TRBV27; CDR3 protein: CASSSSNRGYTTEQYF; CDR3 DNA: TGTGCCAGCAGTTCATCGAACAGGGGGTATACTACAGAGCAGTACTTC
clone size: many; J gene: TRBJ2-1; D gene: TRBD2; V gene: TRBV7-8; CDR3 protein: CASSLPPLALNNEQFF; CDR3 DNA: TGTGCCAGCAGCCTTCCCCCACTAGCGTTAAACAATGAGCAGTTCTTC
clone size: many; J gene: TRBJ2-5; D gene: TRBD1; V gene: TRBV18; CDR3 protein: CASSPYDRGHEETQYF; CDR3 DNA: TGTGCCAGCTCACCGTACGACAGGGGGCATGAAGAGACCCAGTACTTC
clone size: few; J gene: TRBJ2-5; D gene: NA; V gene: TRBV7-8; CDR3 protein: CASTSGDDPETQYF; CDR3 DNA: TGTGCCAGCACCTCAGGTGACGACCCCGAGACCCAGTACTTC
clone size: few; J gene: TRBJ2-7; D gene: TRBD2; V gene: TRBV18; CDR3 protein: CASSRTSGRDEQYF; CDR3 DNA: TGTGCCAGCTCACGGACTAGCGGGAGGGACGAGCAGTACTTC
clone size: many; J gene: TRBJ2-7; D gene: NA; V gene: TRBV6-1; CDR3 protein: CASSLRVRGYEQYF; CDR3 DNA: TGTGCCAGCTCCCTGAGGGTTCGGGGTTACGAGCAGTACTTC
clone size: many; J gene: TRBJ2-2; D gene: TRBD2; V gene: TRBV14; CDR3 protein: CASSLGLAGGPPGELFF; CDR3 DNA: TGTGCCAGCAGCCTGGGACTAGCGGGAGGGCCGCCCGGGGAGCTGTTTTTT
clone size: few; J gene: TRBJ1-5; D gene: NA; V gene: TRBV29-1; CDR3 protein: CSVVTDNQPQHF; CDR3 DNA: TGCAGCGTTGTCACAGATAATCAGCCCCAGCATTTT
clone size: NA; J gene: TRBJ2-2; D gene: NA; V gene: TRBV29-1; CDR3 protein: CSVAHGGADGELFF; CDR3 DNA: TGCAGCGTTGCCCATGGGGGGGCGGACGGGGAGCTGTTTTTT
clone size: many; J gene: TRBJ1-5; D gene: NA; V gene: TRBV6-1; CDR3 protein: CASSEWNRQNQPQHF; CDR3 DNA: TGTGCCAGCAGTGAATGGAACAGACAAAATCAGCCCCAGCATTTT
clone size: few; J gene: TRBJ1-3; D gene: NA; V gene: TRBV6-5; CDR3 protein: CASSYSSQRNTIYF; CDR3 DNA: TGTGCCAGCAGTTACTCGAGTCAAAGAAACACCATATATTTT
clone size: many; J gene: TRBJ1-5; D gene: TRBD1; V gene: TRBV27; CDR3 protein: CASSLAGTGDQPQHF; CDR3 DNA: TGTGCCAGCAGTTTAGCGGGGACAGGGGATCAGCCCCAGCATTTT
clone size: NA; J gene: TRBJ2-7; D gene: TRBD2; V gene: TRBV7-2; CDR3 protein: CASSLAHVWRETPYEQYF; CDR3 DNA: TGTGCCAGCAGCTTAGCGCACGTATGGCGGGAGACCCCCTACGAGCAGTACTTC
clone size: many; J gene: TRBJ2-1; D gene: TRBD2; V gene: TRBV7-6; CDR3 protein: CASSLAGGTSGIYNEQFF; CDR3 DNA: TGTGCCAGCAGCTTAGCGGGGGGGACTAGCGGGATCTACAATGAGCAGTTCTTC
clone size: many; J gene: TRBJ2-5; D gene: TRBD1; V gene: TRBV2; CDR3 protein: CASSDRTGQETQYF; CDR3 DNA: TGTGCCAGCAGTGATCGGACAGGTCAAGAGACCCAGTACTTC
clone size: NA; J gene: TRBJ1-2; D gene: NA; V gene: TRBV28; CDR3 protein: CASSLLDGYTF; CDR3 DNA: TGTGCCAGCAGTTTATTGGATGGCTACACCTTC
clone size: few; J gene: TRBJ2-1; D gene: TRBD2; V gene: TRBV28; CDR3 protein: CASSLLRTSSYNEQFF; CDR3 DNA: TGTGCCAGCAGCCTCCTGAGGACTAGCTCCTACAATGAGCAGTTCTTC
clone size: many; J gene: TRBJ2-1; D gene: NA; V gene: TRBV28; CDR3 protein: CASYRNRARQFF; CDR3 DNA: TGTGCCAGTTATCGAAACAGGGCGCGTCAGTTCTTC
clone size: many; J gene: TRBJ1-5; D gene: NA; V gene: TRBV20-1; CDR3 protein: CSASDPTVDNQPQHF; CDR3 DNA: TGCAGTGCTTCCGACCCCACAGTTGACAATCAGCCCCAGCATTTT
clone size: NA; J gene: TRBJ1-5; D gene: NA; V gene: TRBV5-8; CDR3 protein: CASSWRGDPPGGQPQHF; CDR3 DNA: TGTGCCAGCAGCTGGCGGGGGGATCCCCCCGGGGGTCAGCCCCAGCATTTT
clone size: many; J gene: TRBJ2-2; D gene: NA; V gene: TRBV27; CDR3 protein: CASSLFDTGELFF; CDR3 DNA: TGTGCCAGCAGTTTATTCGACACCGGGGAGCTGTTTTTT
clone size: few; J gene: TRBJ1-5; D gene: NA; V gene: TRBV5-6; CDR3 protein: CASSLGGTRYQPQHF; CDR3 DNA: TGTGCCAGCAGCTTGGGGGGGACCCGTTATCAGCCCCAGCATTTT
clone size: many; J gene: TRBJ1-5; D gene: TRBD1; V gene: TRBV2; CDR3 protein: CASSGQGSEQPQHF; CDR3 DNA: TGTGCCAGCAGTGGACAGGGCTCTGAGCAGCCCCAGCATTTT
clone size: many; J gene: TRBJ1-1; D gene: NA; V gene: TRBV6-2/TRBV6-3; CDR3 protein: CASSYSPGQLMNTEAFF; CDR3 DNA: TGTGCCAGCAGTTACTCTCCTGGACAGCTCATGAACACTGAAGCTTTCTTT
clone size: many; J gene: TRBJ2-5; D gene: TRBD2; V gene: TRBV20-1; CDR3 protein: CSARGIGGETQYF; CDR3 DNA: TGCAGTGCTAGAGGAATCGGGGGGGAGACCCAGTACTTC
clone size: many; J gene: TRBJ1-1; D gene: NA; V gene: TRBV28; CDR3 protein: CASSLYLGEAFF; CDR3 DNA: TGTGCCAGCAGTTTATACCTTGGGGAAGCTTTCTTT
clone size: NA; J gene: TRBJ1-1; D gene: NA; V gene: TRBV4-2; CDR3 protein: CASSQVRGGMTEAFF; CDR3 DNA: TGTGCCAGCAGCCAAGTTAGGGGAGGGATGACTGAAGCTTTCTTT
clone size: many; J gene: TRBJ2-7; D gene: TRBD1; V gene: TRBV6-1; CDR3 protein: CASSSTGGGEQYF; CDR3 DNA: TGTGCCAGCAGTTCCACAGGGGGCGGCGAGCAGTACTTC
clone size: many; J gene: TRBJ2-7; D gene: TRBD1; V gene: TRBV11-2; CDR3 protein: CASSSSGTVSYEQYF; CDR3 DNA: TGTGCCAGCAGCTCCTCCGGGACAGTCTCCTACGAGCAGTACTTC
clone size: NA; J gene: TRBJ1-1; D gene: TRBD1; V gene: TRBV10-2; CDR3 protein: CASSESSKRGLLNTEAFF; CDR3 DNA: TGCGCCAGCAGTGAATCCTCTAAAAGGGGGCTGTTGAACACTGAAGCTTTCTTT
clone size: many; J gene: TRBJ2-7; D gene: TRBD2; V gene: TRBV20-1; CDR3 protein: CSAPGTRGYEQYF; CDR3 DNA: TGCAGTGCTCCCGGGACTAGAGGGTACGAGCAGTACTTC
clone size: NA; J gene: TRBJ2-3; D gene: NA; V gene: TRBV30; CDR3 protein: CAWSGWPAAFTDTQYF; CDR3 DNA: TGTGCCTGGAGTGGATGGCCAGCTGCTTTCACAGATACGCAGTATTTT